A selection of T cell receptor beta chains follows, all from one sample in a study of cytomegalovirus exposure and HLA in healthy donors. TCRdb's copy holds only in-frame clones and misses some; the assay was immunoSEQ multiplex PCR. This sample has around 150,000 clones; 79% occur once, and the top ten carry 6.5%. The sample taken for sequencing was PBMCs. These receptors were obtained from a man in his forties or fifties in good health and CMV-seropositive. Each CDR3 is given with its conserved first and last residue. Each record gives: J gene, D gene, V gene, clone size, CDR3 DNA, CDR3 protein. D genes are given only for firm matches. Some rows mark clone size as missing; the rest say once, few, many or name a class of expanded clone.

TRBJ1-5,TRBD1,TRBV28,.,TGTGCCAGCAGTCCCCAGGGCGGGACAGGAGCTCGACCCCAGCATTTT,CASSPQGGTGARPQHF
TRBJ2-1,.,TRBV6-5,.,TGTGCCAGCAGTTCCCAACCCAGCTCCTACAATGAGCAGTTCTTC,CASSSQPSSYNEQFF
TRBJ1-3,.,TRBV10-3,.,TGTGCCATCAGTGAGTCGTCAGGGGCTGGAAACACCATATATTTT,CAISESSGAGNTIYF
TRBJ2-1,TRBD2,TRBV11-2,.,TGTGCCAGCAGCCCGGCCGTGATAGCGGGGTACAATGAGCAGTTCTTC,CASSPAVIAGYNEQFF
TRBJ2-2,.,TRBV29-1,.,TGCAGCGTTTTCGGCACCGGGGAGCTGTTTTTT,CSVFGTGELFF
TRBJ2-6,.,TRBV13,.,TGTGCCAGCAGCACTCGTCGGGGGGCCAACGTCCTGACTTTC,CASSTRRGANVLTF
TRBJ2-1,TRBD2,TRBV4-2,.,TGTGCCAGCAGCCAAGATGAGGTCGCGGGAGGGGGAAACAATGAGCAGTTCTTC,CASSQDEVAGGGNNEQFF
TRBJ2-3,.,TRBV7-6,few,TGTGCCAGCAGTCGACCCGGGACTCTCAGCACAGATACGCAGTATTTT,CASSRPGTLSTDTQYF
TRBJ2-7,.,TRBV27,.,TGTGCCAGCAGTTTAACCTACCGGGACATGAGCTCCTACGAGCAGTACTTC,CASSLTYRDMSSYEQYF
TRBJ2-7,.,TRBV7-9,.,TGTTCCAGCAGTTCCAGCTCCTACGAGCAGTACTTC,CSSSSSSYEQYF
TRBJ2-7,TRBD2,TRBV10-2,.,TGCGCCAGCAGTGGGACCGGGACTACCGAGCAGTACTTC,CASSGTGTTEQYF
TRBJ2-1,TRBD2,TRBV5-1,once,TGCGCCAGCAGCTTTCCGAGCGGGAGTGGGAATGAGCAGTTCTTC,CASSFPSGSGNEQFF
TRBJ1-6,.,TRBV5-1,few,TGCGCCAGCAGCACGGACAATGTTGGGGTTTCACCCCTCCACTTT,CASSTDNVGVSPLHF
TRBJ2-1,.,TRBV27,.,TGTGCCAGCAGTCCGACAGCCCCCTACAATGAGCAGTTCTTC,CASSPTAPYNEQFF
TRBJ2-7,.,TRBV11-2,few,TGTGCCAGCAGCCCATTGGGAGGCTACGAGCAGTACTTC,CASSPLGGYEQYF
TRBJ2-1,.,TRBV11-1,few,TGTGCCAGCGGCCTAGGGCGGAACAATGAGCAGTTCTTC,CASGLGRNNEQFF
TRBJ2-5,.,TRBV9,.,TGTGCCAGCAGCGTAGCCGTCGGGGAGACCCAGTACTTC,CASSVAVGETQYF
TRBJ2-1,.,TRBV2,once,TGTGCCAGCAGTGAAACGGGGTCTTCGAATGAGCAGTTCTTC,CASSETGSSNEQFF
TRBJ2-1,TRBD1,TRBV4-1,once,TGCGCCAGCAGCCCAGACAGGGGGCCCTACAATGAGCAGTTCTTC,CASSPDRGPYNEQFF
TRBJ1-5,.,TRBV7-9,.,TGTGCCAGCACCTTAGGCGCACTCTATCAGCCCCAGCATTTT,CASTLGALYQPQHF
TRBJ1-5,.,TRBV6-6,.,TGTGCCAGCAGAGAGGGATTCTCACAGCCCCAGCATTTT,CASREGFSQPQHF
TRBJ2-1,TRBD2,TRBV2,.,TGTGCCAGCAGTCCCTTTGGAGCGGGGGGGAGTTCCTACAATGAGCAGTTCTTC,CASSPFGAGGSSYNEQFF
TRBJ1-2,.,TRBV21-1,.,TGTGCCAGCAGCAAAACACAGGGAGTGGACTATGGCTACACCTTC,CASSKTQGVDYGYTF
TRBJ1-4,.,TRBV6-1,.,TGTGCCGCCGGGGGTAGGGATGAAAAACTGTTTTTT,CAAGGRDEKLFF
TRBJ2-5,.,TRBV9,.,TGTGCCAGCAGCGCCAGCCAAGAGACCCAGTACTTC,CASSASQETQYF
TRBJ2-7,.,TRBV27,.,TGTGCCAGCAGTTCTAGACTACAATCCTACGAGCAGTACTTC,CASSSRLQSYEQYF
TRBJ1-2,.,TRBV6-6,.,TGTGCCAGCAGATCCTGGACTGACCATTATGGCTACACCTTC,CASRSWTDHYGYTF
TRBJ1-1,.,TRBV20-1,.,TGCAGTGCCGGGAAACTAGACCAAGCTTTCTTT,CSAGKLDQAFF
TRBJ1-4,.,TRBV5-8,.,TGTGCCAGCAGCTTAGGAGGGGTCATTAATGAAAAACTGTTTTTT,CASSLGGVINEKLFF
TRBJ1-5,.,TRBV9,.,TGTGCCAGCAGCGTAGGGGCCGAAAGCAATCAGCCCCAGCATTTT,CASSVGAESNQPQHF
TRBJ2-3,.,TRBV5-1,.,TGCGCCAGCAGCTTGGACGGGGGGCAGGACACAGATACGCAGTATTTT,CASSLDGGQDTDTQYF
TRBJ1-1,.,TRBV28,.,TGTGCCAGCAGTCCGCTCGACGGGGGCACTGAAGCTTTCTTT,CASSPLDGGTEAFF